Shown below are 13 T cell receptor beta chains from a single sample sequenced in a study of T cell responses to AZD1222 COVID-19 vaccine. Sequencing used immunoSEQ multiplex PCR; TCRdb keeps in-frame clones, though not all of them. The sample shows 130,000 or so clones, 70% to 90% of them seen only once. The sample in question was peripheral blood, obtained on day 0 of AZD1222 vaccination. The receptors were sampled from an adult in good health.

CDR3 protein: CASSISRNQPQHF. The CDR3, as DNA: TGTGCCAGTAGTATTTCCCGGAATCAGCCCCAGCATTTT. V usage is TRBV19 and J usage is TRBJ1-5; D remains unclear. The germline V gene encodes CDR1 LNHDA and CDR2 SQIVND (reference sequence). The CDR3 is 13 residues long. V lost 3 bases and J 4 bases, leaving 7 bases between the germline ends. The full variable domain, rest sourced from reference TRBV19 and TRBJ1-5, is DGGITQSPKYLFRKEGQNVTLSCEQNLNHDAMYWYRQDPGQGLRLIYYSQIVNDFQKGDIAEGYSVSREKKESFPLTVTSAQKNPTAFYLCASSISRNQPQHFGDGTRLSIL.

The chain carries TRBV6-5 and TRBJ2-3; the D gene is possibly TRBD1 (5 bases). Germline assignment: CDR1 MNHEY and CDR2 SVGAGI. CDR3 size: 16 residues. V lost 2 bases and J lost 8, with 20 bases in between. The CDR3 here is CASSYEAGPGSSTQYF. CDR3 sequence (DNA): TGTGCCAGCAGTTACGAGGCAGGGCCAGGTTCTAGTACGCAGTATTTT.

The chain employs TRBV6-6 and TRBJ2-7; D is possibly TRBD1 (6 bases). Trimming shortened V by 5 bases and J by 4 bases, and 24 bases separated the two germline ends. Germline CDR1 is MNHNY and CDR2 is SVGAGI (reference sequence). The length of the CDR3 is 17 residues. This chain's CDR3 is CASSRRPTGQVHYEQYF. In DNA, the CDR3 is TGTGCCAGCAGTCGTCGTCCCACGGGACAAGTCCATTACGAGCAGTACTTC.

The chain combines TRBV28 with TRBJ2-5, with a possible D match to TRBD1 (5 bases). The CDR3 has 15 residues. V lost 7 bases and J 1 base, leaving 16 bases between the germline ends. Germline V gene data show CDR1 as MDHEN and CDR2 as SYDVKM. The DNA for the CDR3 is TGTGCCAGCATTTCCACAGGACACAGCCAAGAGACCCAGTACTTC. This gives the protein CASISTGHSQETQYF.

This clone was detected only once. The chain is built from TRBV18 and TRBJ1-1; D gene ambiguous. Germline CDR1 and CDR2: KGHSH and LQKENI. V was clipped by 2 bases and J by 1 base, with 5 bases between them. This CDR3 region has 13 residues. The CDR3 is CASSPRQNTEAFF. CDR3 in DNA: TGTGCCAGCTCACCAAGGCAGAACACTGAAGCTTTCTTT.

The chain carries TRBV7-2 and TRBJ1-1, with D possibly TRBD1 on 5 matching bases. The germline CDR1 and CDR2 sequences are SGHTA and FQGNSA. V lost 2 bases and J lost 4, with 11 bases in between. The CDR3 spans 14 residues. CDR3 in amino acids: CASSLSYGGTEAFF. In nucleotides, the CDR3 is TGTGCCAGCAGCTTAAGTTATGGGGGCACTGAAGCTTTCTTT.

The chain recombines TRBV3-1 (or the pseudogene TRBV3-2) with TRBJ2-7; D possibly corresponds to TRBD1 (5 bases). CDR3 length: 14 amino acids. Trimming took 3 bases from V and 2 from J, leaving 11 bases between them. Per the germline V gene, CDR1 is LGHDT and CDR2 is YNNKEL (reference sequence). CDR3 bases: TGTGCCAGCAGCCATGCAGGGCTCACCTACGAGCAGTACTTC. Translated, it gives CASSHAGLTYEQYF.

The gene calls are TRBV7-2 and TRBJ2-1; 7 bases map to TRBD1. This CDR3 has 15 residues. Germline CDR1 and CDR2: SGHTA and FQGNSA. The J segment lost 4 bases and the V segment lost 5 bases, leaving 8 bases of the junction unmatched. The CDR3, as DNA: TGTGCCAGCAGCCCACAGGGGAATACGTACAATGAGCAGTTCTTC. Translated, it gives CASSPQGNTYNEQFF.

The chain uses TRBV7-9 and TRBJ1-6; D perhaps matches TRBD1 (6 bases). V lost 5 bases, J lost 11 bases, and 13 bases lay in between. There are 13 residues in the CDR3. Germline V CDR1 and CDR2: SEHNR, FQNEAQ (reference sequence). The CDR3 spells CASSPQEGAPLHF. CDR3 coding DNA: TGTGCCAGCAGCCCACAGGAGGGGGCACCCCTCCACTTT.

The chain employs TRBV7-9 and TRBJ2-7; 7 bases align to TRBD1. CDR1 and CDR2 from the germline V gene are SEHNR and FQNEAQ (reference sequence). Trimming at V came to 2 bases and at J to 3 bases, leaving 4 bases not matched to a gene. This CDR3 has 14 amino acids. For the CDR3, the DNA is TGTGCCAGCAGCTTAACAGGGGTTCACTACGAGCAGTACTTC. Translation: CASSLTGVHYEQYF. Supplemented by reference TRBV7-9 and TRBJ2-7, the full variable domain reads DTGVSQNPRHKITKRGQNVTFRCDPISEHNRLYWYRQTLGQGPEFLTYFQNEAQLEKSRLLSDRFSAERPKGSFSTLEIQRTEQGDSAMYLCASSLTGVHYEQYFGPGTRLTVT.

CDR3 in amino acids: CASSLEVTAYGYTF. The CDR3 DNA is TGTGCCAGCAGCTTAGAAGTAACAGCCTATGGCTACACCTTC. The J gene is TRBJ1-2, the V gene TRBV7-2; D remains unclear. V was trimmed by 1 base and J by 4 bases, leaving 10 bases between them. CDR3 size: 14 residues. Germline loops: CDR1 SGHTA, CDR2 FQGNSA.

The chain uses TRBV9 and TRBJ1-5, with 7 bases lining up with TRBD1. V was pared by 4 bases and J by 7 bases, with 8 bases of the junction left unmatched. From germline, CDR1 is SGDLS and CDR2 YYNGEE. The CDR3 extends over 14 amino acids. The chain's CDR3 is CASSNDREYQPQHF. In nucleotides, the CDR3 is TGTGCCAGCAGCAACGACAGGGAGTACCAGCCCCAGCATTTT.

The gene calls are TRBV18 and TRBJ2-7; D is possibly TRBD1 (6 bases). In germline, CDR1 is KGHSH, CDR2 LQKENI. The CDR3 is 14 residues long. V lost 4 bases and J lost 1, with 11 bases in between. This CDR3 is CASSLGTISYEQYF. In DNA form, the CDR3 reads TGTGCCAGCTCACTCGGGACAATTTCCTACGAGCAGTACTTC.